This T cell receptor (beta chain) derives from a study of human T cells and chemical hapten exposure. At the level of the study: Small pooled library volume differences mainly caused per-sample TCR yield variation.

The germline CDR1 and CDR2 sequences are SQVTM and ANQGSEA. V was pared by 6 bases and J by 2 bases, with 20 bases between. The CDR3 contains 16 residues. There are many counts of this clonotype. The time point here: patch test 3, about 24 weeks after DPC sensitization. Described treatment: therapeutic diphenylcyclopropenone sensitization with weekly scalp DPC. Each CDR3 protein gets one entry after TCRdb re-called the RACE reads with MiXCR. The data contain about 48,000 distinct CDR3 sequences, roughly 10% of them singletons. This chain uses TRBV29-1 with TRBJ1-5; D is possibly TRBD1 (5 bases). This material consisted of whole blood, taken in connection with sensitization to the hapten diphenylcyclopropenone (DPC). This receptor was obtained from a woman aged 40 to 55 with alopecia areata. Some clones in this sample may be carry-over from other donors' samples. The CDR3 sequence: CSVPIAGTSGNQPQHF. The CDR3 DNA is TGCAGCGTCCCCATCGCAGGGACCTCGGGCAATCAGCCCCAGCATTTT.